Here is one T cell receptor beta chain with its context. Generated by immunoSEQ multiplex PCR, the TCRdb table keeps only in-frame clones and is missing some. Here the sample spans 100,000 to 150,000 clones, 90% being singletons. The data stem from a study of T cell responses to AZD1222 COVID-19 vaccine. Trimming took off 1 base at V and 10 bases at J, with 7 bases between the two ends. Germline V gene sequence: CDR1 SGHVS, CDR2 FQNEAQ. This CDR3 comprises 11 residues. The chain uses TRBV7-8 and TRBJ1-1; D is uncertain. This clonotype originated in an adult in good health. The specimen comprised peripheral blood, sampled on day 0 of AZD1222 vaccination. The CDR3 sequence: CASSLGTLAFF. The CDR3 DNA follows: TGTGCCAGCAGCTTAGGAACTCTAGCTTTCTTT.